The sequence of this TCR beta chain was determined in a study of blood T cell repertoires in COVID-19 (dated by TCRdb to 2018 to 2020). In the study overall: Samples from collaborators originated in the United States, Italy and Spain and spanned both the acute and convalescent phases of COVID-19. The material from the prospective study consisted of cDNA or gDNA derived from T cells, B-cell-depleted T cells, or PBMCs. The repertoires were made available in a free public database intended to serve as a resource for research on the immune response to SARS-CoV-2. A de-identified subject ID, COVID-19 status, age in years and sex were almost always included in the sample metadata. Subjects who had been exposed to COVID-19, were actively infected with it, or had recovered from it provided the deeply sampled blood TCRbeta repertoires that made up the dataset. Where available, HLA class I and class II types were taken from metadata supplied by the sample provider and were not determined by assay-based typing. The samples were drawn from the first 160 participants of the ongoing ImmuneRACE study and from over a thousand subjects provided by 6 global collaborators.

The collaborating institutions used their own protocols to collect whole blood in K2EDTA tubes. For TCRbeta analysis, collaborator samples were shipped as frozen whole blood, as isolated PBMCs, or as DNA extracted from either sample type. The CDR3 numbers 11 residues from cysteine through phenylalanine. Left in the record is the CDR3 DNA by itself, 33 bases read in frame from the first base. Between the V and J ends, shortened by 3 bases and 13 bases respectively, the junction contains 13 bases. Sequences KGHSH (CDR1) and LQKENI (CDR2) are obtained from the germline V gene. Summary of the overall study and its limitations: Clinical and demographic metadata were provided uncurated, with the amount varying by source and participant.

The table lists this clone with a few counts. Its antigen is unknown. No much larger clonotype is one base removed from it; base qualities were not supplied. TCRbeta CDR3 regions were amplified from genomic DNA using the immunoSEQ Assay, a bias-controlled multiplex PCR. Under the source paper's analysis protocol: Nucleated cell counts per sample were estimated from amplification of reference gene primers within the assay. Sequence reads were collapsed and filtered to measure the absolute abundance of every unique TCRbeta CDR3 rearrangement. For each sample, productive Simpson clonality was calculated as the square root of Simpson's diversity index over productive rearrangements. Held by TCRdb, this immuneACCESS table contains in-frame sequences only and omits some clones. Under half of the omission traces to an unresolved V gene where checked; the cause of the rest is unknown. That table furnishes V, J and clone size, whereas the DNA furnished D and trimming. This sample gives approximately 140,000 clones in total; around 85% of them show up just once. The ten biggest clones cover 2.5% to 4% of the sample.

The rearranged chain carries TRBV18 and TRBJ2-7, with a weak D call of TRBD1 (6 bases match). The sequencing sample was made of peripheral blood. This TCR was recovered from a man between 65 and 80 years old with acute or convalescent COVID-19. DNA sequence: TGTGCCAGCTCACCGGGGGCAGACCGATACTTC. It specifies CASSPGADRYF.